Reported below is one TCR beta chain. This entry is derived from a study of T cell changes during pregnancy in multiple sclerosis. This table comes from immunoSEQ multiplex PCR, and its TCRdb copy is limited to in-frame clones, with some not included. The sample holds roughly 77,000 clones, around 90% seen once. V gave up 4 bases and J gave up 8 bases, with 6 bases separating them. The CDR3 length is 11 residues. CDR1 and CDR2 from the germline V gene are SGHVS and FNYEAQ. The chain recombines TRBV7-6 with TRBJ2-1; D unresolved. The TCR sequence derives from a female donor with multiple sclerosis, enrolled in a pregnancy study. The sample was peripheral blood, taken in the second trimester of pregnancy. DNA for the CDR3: TGTGCCAGCAGCTACCGGTATGAGCAGTTCTTC. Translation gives CASSYRYEQFF.